This TCR beta chain was sequenced for a study of PD-1 blockade in classical Hodgkin lymphoma. Indicated time point: cycle 4 day 1 (C4D1), after 6 weeks of nivolumab. Every single patient, without exception, relapsed after autologous stem cell transplantation, and brentuximab vedotin exposure varied. The data were produced by immunoSEQ multiplex PCR, yet TCRdb's version contains in-frame clones alone and is incomplete. The sample records more than 20,000 clones, around four fifths being singletons. Trimming shortened V by 3 bases and J by 0 bases, and 18 bases separated the two germline ends. The CDR3 is 17 residues long. Germline CDR1 reads SGDLS; CDR2 reads YYNGEE.

The sequence was collected from a human donor with classical Hodgkin lymphoma. The sample was peripheral blood mononuclear cells (PBMCs), taken before the fourth cycle of nivolumab. The rearrangement uses TRBV9 and TRBJ1-1; D ambiguous. The CDR3 sequence: CASSGRPFEGMNTEAFF. The CDR3 coding sequence is TGTGCCAGCAGCGGACGCCCCTTCGAAGGAATGAACACTGAAGCTTTCTTT.